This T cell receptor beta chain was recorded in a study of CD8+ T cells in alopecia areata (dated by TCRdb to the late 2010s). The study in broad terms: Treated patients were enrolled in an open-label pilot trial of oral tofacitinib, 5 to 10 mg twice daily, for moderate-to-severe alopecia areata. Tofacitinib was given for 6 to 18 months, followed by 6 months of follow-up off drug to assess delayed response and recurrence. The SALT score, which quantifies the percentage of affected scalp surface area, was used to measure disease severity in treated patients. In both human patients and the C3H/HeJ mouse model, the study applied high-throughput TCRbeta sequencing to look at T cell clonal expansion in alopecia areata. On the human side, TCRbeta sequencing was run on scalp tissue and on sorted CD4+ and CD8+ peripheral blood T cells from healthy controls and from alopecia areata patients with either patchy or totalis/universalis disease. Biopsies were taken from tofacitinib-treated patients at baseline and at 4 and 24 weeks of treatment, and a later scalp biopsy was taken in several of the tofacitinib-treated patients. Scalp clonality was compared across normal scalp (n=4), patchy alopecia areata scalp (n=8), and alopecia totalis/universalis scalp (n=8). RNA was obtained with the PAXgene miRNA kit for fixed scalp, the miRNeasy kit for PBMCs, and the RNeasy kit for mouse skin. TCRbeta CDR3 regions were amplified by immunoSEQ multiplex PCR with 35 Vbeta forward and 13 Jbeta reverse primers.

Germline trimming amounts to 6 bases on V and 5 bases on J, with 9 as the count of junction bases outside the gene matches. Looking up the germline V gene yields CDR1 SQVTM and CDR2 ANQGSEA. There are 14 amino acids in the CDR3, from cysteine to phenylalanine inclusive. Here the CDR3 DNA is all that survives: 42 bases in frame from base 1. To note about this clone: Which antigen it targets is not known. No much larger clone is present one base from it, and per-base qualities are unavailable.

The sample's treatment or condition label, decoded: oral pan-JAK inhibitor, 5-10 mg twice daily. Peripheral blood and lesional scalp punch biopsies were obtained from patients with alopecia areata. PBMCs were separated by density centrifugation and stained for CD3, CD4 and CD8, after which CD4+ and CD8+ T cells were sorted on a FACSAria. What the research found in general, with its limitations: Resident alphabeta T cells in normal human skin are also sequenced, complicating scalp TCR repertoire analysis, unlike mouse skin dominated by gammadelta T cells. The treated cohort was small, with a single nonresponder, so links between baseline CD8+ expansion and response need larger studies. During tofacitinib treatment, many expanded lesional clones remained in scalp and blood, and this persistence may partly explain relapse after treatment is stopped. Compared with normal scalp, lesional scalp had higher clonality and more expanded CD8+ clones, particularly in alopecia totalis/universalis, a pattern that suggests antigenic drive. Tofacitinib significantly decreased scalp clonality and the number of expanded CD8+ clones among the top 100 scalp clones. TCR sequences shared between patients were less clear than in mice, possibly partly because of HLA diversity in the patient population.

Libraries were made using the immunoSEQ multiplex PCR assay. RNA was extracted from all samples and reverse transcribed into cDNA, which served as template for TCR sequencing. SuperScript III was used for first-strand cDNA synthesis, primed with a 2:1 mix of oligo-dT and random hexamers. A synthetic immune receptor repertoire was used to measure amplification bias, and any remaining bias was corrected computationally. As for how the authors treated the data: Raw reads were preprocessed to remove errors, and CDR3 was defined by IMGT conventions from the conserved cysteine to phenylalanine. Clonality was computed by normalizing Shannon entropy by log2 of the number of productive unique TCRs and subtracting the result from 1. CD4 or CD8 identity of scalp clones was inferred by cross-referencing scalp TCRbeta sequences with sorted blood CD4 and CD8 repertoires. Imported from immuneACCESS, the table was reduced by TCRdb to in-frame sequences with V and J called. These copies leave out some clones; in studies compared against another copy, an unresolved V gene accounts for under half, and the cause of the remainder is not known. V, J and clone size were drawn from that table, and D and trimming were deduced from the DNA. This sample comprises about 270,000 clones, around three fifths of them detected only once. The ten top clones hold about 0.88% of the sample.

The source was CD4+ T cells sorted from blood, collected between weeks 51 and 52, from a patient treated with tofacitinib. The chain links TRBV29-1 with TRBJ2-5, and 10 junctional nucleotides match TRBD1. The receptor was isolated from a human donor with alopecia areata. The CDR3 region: CSVVDRGQQETQYF. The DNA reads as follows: TGCAGCGTCGTCGACAGGGGGCAGCAGGAGACCCAGTACTTC.